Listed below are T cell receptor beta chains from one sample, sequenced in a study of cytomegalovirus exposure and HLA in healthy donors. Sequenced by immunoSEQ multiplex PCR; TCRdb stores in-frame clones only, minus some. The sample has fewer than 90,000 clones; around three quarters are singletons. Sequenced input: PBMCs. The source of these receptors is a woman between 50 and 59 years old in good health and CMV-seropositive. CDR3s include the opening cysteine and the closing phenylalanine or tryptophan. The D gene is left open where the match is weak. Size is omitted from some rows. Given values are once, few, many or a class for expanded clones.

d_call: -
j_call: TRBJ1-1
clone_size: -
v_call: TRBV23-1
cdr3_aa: CASSQSEGLTLNTEAFF
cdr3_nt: TGCGCCAGCAGTCAATCGGAGGGTCTTACCTTGAACACTGAAGCTTTCTTT

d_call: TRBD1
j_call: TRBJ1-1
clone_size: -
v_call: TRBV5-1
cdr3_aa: CASSSAGGRTEAFF
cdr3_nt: TGCGCCAGCAGCTCAGCAGGGGGCCGCACTGAAGCTTTCTTT

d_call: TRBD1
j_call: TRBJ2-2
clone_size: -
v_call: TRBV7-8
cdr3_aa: CASSFPTGAPGELFF
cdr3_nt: TGTGCCAGCAGCTTCCCGACAGGGGCGCCCGGGGAGCTGTTTTTT

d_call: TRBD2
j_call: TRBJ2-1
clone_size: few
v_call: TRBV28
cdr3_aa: CASRTTSGIGSSYNEQFF
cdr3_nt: TGTGCCAGCAGAACCACTAGCGGGATAGGGAGCTCCTACAATGAGCAGTTCTTC

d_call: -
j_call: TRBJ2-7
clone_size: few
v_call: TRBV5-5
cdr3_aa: CASSLQVGEQYF
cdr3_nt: TGTGCCAGCAGCTTACAGGTTGGGGAGCAGTACTTC

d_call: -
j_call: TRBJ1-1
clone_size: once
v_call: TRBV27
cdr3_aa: CASSTSTGAPWNTEAFF
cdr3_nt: -

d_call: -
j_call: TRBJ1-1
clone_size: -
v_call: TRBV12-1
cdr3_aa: CASSFGEMAFF
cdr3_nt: TGTGCCAGCAGCTTCGGGGAAATGGCTTTCTTT

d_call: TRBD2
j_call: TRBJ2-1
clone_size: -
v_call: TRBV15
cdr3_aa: CATSRRPSGINEQFF
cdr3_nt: TGTGCCACCAGCAGAAGGCCTAGCGGGATTAATGAGCAGTTCTTC

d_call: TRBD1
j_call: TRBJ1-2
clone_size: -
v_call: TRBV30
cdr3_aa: CAWSVQQGEGYTF
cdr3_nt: TGTGCCTGGAGTGTACAACAGGGGGAAGGCTACACCTTC

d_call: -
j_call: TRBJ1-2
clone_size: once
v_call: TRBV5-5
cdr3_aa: CASSLGPDYGYTF
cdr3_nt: TGTGCCAGCAGCTTGGGCCCAGACTATGGCTACACCTTC

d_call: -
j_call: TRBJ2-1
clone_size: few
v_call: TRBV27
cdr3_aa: CASSLFKAGSLTLNEQFF
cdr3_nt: TGTGCCAGCAGTTTATTTAAGGCAGGGTCTTTAACGCTCAATGAGCAGTTCTTC

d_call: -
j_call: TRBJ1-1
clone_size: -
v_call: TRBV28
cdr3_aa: CASSLSAGTFFF
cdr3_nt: TGTGCCAGCAGTTTATCAGCGGGGACTTTTTTCTTT

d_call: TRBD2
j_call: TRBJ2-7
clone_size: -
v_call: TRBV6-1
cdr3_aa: CASQLAGAYEQYF
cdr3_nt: TGTGCCAGCCAGCTAGCGGGAGCTTACGAGCAGTACTTC

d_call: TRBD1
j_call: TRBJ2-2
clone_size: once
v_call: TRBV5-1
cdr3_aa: CASSQGARDTGELFF
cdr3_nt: TGCGCCAGCAGCCAGGGGGCGCGGGACACCGGGGAGCTGTTTTTT

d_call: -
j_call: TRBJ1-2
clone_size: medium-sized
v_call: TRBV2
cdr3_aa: CASRGGYGYTF
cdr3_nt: TGTGCCAGCCGGGGAGGGTATGGCTACACCTTC

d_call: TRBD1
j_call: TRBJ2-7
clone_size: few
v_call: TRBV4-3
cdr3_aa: CASSQRQGARYEQYF
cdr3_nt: TGCGCCAGCAGCCAAAGACAGGGGGCGCGGTACGAGCAGTACTTC

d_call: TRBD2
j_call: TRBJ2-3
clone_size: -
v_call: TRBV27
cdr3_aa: CASSRRTSGTGSTDTQYF
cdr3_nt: TGTGCCAGCAGTAGAAGGACTAGCGGGACCGGTAGCACAGATACGCAGTATTTT

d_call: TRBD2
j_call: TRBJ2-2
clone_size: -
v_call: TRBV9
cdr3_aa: CASSASQGGLANTGELFF
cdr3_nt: TGTGCCAGCAGCGCCTCCCAGGGAGGGCTCGCGAACACCGGGGAGCTGTTTTTT

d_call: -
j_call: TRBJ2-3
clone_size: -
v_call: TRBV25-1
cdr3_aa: CASSNGADFTDTQYF
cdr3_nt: TGTGCCAGCAGTAATGGAGCAGATTTCACAGATACGCAGTATTTT

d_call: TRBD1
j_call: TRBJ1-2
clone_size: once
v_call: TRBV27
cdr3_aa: CASSLSPPTTTGGEGYTF
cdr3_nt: TGTGCCAGCAGTTTATCACCCCCCACCACCACAGGGGGCGAAGGCTACACCTTC

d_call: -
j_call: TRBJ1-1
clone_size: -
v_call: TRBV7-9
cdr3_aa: CASTFGRDTEAFF
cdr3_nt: TGTGCCAGCACTTTTGGCAGGGACACTGAAGCTTTCTTT

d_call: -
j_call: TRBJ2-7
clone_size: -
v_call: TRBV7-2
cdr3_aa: CASSLAGGPFEQYF
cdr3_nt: TGTGCCAGCAGCTTAGCGGGGGGGCCGTTCGAGCAGTACTTC

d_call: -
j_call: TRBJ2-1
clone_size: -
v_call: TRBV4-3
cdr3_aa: CASSQAQGHSYNEQFF
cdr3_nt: TGCGCCAGCAGCCAGGCTCAGGGGCACTCCTACAATGAGCAGTTCTTC

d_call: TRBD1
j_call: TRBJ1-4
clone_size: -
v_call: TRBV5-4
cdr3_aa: CASRSQGASEKLFF
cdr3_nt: TGTGCCAGCAGATCACAGGGGGCTTCGGAAAAACTGTTTTTT

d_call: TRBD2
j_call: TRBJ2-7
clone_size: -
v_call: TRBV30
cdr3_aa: CAWRAIFGTSGTSSYEQYF
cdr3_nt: TGTGCCTGGAGGGCAATTTTTGGGACTAGCGGGACAAGCTCCTACGAGCAGTACTTC

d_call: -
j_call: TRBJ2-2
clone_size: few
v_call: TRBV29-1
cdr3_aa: CSVEEAGTGELFF
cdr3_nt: TGCAGCGTTGAAGAGGCAGGGACCGGGGAGCTGTTTTTT

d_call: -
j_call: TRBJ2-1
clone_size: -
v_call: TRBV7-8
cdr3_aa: CASRPGIMHEQFF
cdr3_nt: TGTGCCAGCAGACCAGGGATAATGCATGAGCAGTTCTTC

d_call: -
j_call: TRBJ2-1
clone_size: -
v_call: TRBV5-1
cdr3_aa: CASSLGAVGNEQFF
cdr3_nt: TGCGCCAGCAGCTTGGGTGCCGTCGGGAATGAGCAGTTCTTC